One and the same sample provided the 25 T cell receptor beta chains below, sequenced in a study of neurological immune-mediated disorders. Via MiXCR, TCRdb re-called the 5' RACE reads, giving one row per CDR3 protein. The sample has roughly 38,000 distinct CDR3 sequences; roughly 2.5% are singletons. Material: PBMCs. Receptor source: a man between 25 and 39 years old with multiple sclerosis.

This clonotype was seen repeatedly, ten times or more. This chain uses TRBV5-1 with TRBJ1-1; D gene unclear. CDR1 SGHRS and CDR2 YFSETQ come from the germline V gene. Trimming removed 0 bases at V and 0 bases at J, with 6 bases between. The CDR3 covers 14 residues. CDR3 in amino acids: CASSLGVLNTEAFF. DNA for the CDR3: TGCGCCAGCAGCTTGGGGGTTTTGAACACTGAAGCTTTCTTT.

This clonotype was seen ten or more times. The chain is built from TRBV6-5 and TRBJ2-2; no definite D call. Germline CDR1 and CDR2: MNHEY and SVGAGI. This CDR3 spans 16 amino acids. Trimming pared 6 bases from V and 0 bases from J, leaving 14 bases between. Here the CDR3 reads CASSPRALSNTGELFF. In nucleotides, the CDR3 is TGTGCCAGCAGCCCCCGCGCCCTCTCGAACACCGGGGAGCTGTTTTTT.

This clonotype occurred many times. CDR3 loop: CASSEGRGSTEAFF. In nucleotides, the CDR3 is TGTGCCAGCAGCGAAGGCAGGGGATCCACTGAAGCTTTCTTT. The rearrangement links TRBV5-5 to TRBJ1-1, with D tentatively TRBD1 (6 bases). The CDR3 extends over 14 amino acids. Germline V CDR1 and CDR2: SGHKS, YYEKEE (reference sequence). The V end lost 4 bases, the J end lost 4 bases, and 14 bases lay between the germline ends.

This clonotype occurred a few times. This chain uses TRBV20-1 with TRBJ2-3; D uncertain. This CDR3 is built from 16 residues. V lost 2 bases, J lost 2 bases, and 17 bases lay in between. Germline V CDR1 and CDR2: DFQATT, SNEGSKA (reference sequence). Here the CDR3 DNA reads TGCAGTGCTAGACTCTCTGGGGATACCCTCACAGATACGCAGTATTTT. Its translation is CSARLSGDTLTDTQYF.

Many counts were recorded for this clonotype. The rearrangement links TRBV20-1 to TRBJ2-7, with D possibly matching TRBD1 (6 bases). Trimming stripped 2 bases from V and 6 bases from J, with 14 bases between. This CDR3 spans 13 amino acids. Germline V gene data show CDR1 as DFQATT and CDR2 as SNEGSKA (reference sequence). As DNA, the CDR3 is TGCAGTGCTAGATGGGCAGGGGATGGCGAGCAGTACTTC. This gives the protein CSARWAGDGEQYF.

This clonotype occurred many times. This rearrangement joins TRBV3-1 to TRBJ2-7; perhaps TRBD2 as D (6 bases). The CDR3 length is 14 residues. V dropped 0 bases and J dropped 2 bases, with 8 bases sitting between them. Germline V CDR1 and CDR2: LGHDT, YNNKEL (reference sequence). The CDR3 DNA sequence: TGTGCCAGCAGCCAAGAACCGGGGGCCTACGAGCAGTACTTC. Translating gives CASSQEPGAYEQYF.

This rearrangement joins TRBV24-1 to TRBJ2-3; the D is unclear. Germline loops: CDR1 KGHDR, CDR2 SFDVKD. Trimming pared 5 bases from V and 2 bases from J, leaving 19 bases between. The CDR3 sequence is 17 residues long. The CDR3 is CATSAAPTEATTDTQYF. The CDR3 DNA reads as TGTGCCACCAGTGCTGCCCCGACTGAAGCAACCACAGATACGCAGTATTTT.

This clonotype was picked up many times. This chain joins TRBV7-2 and TRBJ2-4, with TRBD1 as a possible D gene (6 bases). V was trimmed by 0 bases and J by 2 bases, leaving 17 bases between them. The CDR3 contains 18 residues. Germline loops: CDR1 SGHTA, CDR2 FQGNSA. DNA of the CDR3: TGTGCCAGCAGCTTAGCACCGGGACACGGATTTACCAAAAACATTCAGTACTTC. Its translation is CASSLAPGHGFTKNIQYF. Full variable domain (rest looked up from reference TRBV7-2 and TRBJ2-4): GAGVSQSPSNKVTEKGKDVELRCDPISGHTALYWYRQSLGQGLEFLIYFQGNSAPDKSGLPSDRFSAERTGGSVSTLTIQRTQQEDSAVYLCASSLAPGHGFTKNIQYFGAGTRLSVL.

This clonotype occurred many times. V usage is TRBV28 and J usage is TRBJ1-5, with unresolved D. The CDR3 sequence is 13 residues long. V lost 1 base and J 5 bases, leaving 6 bases between the germline ends. Germline assignment: CDR1 MDHEN and CDR2 SYDVKM. CDR3 loop: CASSLFSDQPQHF. CDR3 coding DNA: TGTGCCAGCAGTTTATTTTCCGATCAGCCCCAGCATTTT.

This clonotype was found many times. This chain connects TRBV12-3 or TRBV12-4 to TRBJ1-2, with 8 bases that match TRBD1. J gave up 4 bases and V 4 bases, and 11 bases lay outside the gene matches. The CDR3 runs to 16 residues. CDR3 DNA sequence: TGTGCCAGCAGTTATGGTACAGGGGGGTTCCTCTATGGCTACACCTTC. Its protein product is CASSYGTGGFLYGYTF.

This clonotype was observed a handful of times. This rearrangement joins TRBV19 to TRBJ2-2, with D possibly being TRBD2 (5 bases). Germline V gene data show CDR1 as LNHDA and CDR2 as SQIVND (reference sequence). Trimming removed 4 bases at V and 5 bases at J, with 14 bases between. The CDR3 contains 15 residues. As DNA, the CDR3 is TGTGCCAGTAGTACGAGGCTAGCTCCGACCGGGGAGCTGTTTTTT. It yields the protein CASSTRLAPTGELFF.

The sample holds many counts of this clonotype. Without the conserved terminal phenylalanine or tryptophan, this CDR3 likely stems from a read error. This chain joins TRBV5-1 and TRBJ1-2, with a tentative D call TRBD1 (5 bases). The V gene lost 5 bases and the J gene lost 2 bases, with 16 bases spanning the gap. The CDR3 is made up of 15 amino acids. Germline assignment: CDR1 SGHRS and CDR2 YFSETQ. The CDR3 nucleotides are TGCGCCAGCAGGCAGGGCAGCTATAAGAACTATGGCTACACCAAC. Translated: CASRQGSYKNYGYTN.

This clonotype was observed many times. This rearrangement joins TRBV7-2 to TRBJ2-5; 7 bases match TRBD2. With V trimmed by 1 base and J by 5 bases, 10 bases remained unmatched. The CDR3 spans 16 residues. Germline V gene lookup returns CDR1 SGHTA and CDR2 FQGNSA. The CDR3 DNA is TGTGCCAGCAGCTTAGACGGCGGGAGACGTGTGGAGACCCAGTACTTC. Translating gives CASSLDGGRRVETQYF.

This clonotype came up many times. The genes are TRBV10-3 and TRBJ1-2, with 7 bases fitting TRBD1. The length of the CDR3 is 14 residues. Germline V CDR1 and CDR2: ENHRY, SYGVKD. J lost 4 bases, V lost 6 bases, and 8 bases had no gene match. The CDR3 loop reads CAISQRGRVYGYTF. CDR3 bases: TGTGCCATCAGCCAAAGGGGGCGCGTCTATGGCTACACCTTC.

Note on this clonotype: A read error may be the cause here, since a much bigger clone is one base away. The V gene is TRBV6-1, the J gene TRBJ1-5, with 8 nucleotides matching TRBD1. The V gene's germline CDR1 is MNHNS and CDR2 SASEGT. Germline trimming cut 2 bases from V and 2 bases from J; bases unmatched to any gene: 5. This CDR3 comprises 16 residues. Written as DNA, the CDR3 is TGTGCCAGCAGTGAATCAGTGGGACAGGGCAATCAGCCCCAGCATTTT. This encodes CASSESVGQGNQPQHF.

The table lists this clonotype with many counts. Here the CDR3 reads CASLGGGSGNEQFF. CDR3 sequence (DNA): TGTGCCAGTTTGGGGGGGGGTTCTGGCAATGAGCAGTTCTTC. This chain uses TRBV6-1 with TRBJ2-1, with 7 bases aligning to TRBD2. With 9 bases clipped from V and 6 bases from J, the junction kept 11 bases outside the gene matches. The germline gives CDR1 MNHNS, CDR2 SASEGT. CDR3 length: 14 residues.

Concerning this clonotype: A single base separates this from a much larger clone, so it may be a read error. This sequence joins TRBV5-1 and TRBJ1-1, with unresolved D. From germline, CDR1 is SGHRS and CDR2 YFSETQ. The CDR3 is 12 residues long. CDR3 bases: TGCGACAGCAGAACAGAGAACACTGAAGCTTTCTTT. It is translated as CDSRTENTEAFF.

There are many counts of this clonotype. V and J are TRBV19 and TRBJ1-2, with D unresolved. CDR3 length equals 9 residues. V gave up 8 bases and J gave up 8 bases, with 6 bases separating them. The V gene's germline CDR1 is LNHDA and CDR2 SQIVND (reference sequence). This CDR3 reads CASGEGYTF. CDR3 in DNA: TGTGCCAGTGGGGAGGGCTACACCTTC.

The chain recombines TRBV2 with TRBJ1-1; 9 nucleotides match TRBD1. Looked up from germline, CDR1 is SNHLY and CDR2 is FYNNEI. V gave up 7 bases and J gave up 1 base; unmatched junction bases: 7. The CDR3 totals 15 residues. CDR3 amino acids: CASTGTGISNTEAFF. CDR3 DNA: TGTGCCAGCACCGGGACAGGGATATCGAACACTGAAGCTTTCTTT.

This clonotype has at least ten counts. The chain recombines TRBV11-2 with TRBJ1-6; D might be TRBD1 (5 bases). The CDR3 has 15 amino acids. From germline, CDR1 is SGHAT and CDR2 FQNNGV. Trimming cost V 0 bases and J 5 bases, with 8 bases left between them. CDR3 DNA: TGTGCCAGCAGCTTAGAGGGGCAGGATAATTCACCCCTCCACTTT. Encoded protein: CASSLEGQDNSPLHF.

This clonotype was counted many times. The V gene is TRBV10-3, the J gene TRBJ2-7, with 10 bases identical to TRBD1. Per germline, CDR1 ENHRY and CDR2 SYGVKD. CDR3 length: 18 amino acids. V shed 3 bases and J 0 bases; nucleotides not matched to a gene: 11. The CDR3 nucleotides read TGTGCCATCAGTGACTCAAGTCGGACAGGGGGATTCTCCTACGAGCAGTACTTC. Its translation: CAISDSSRTGGFSYEQYF.

This clonotype has a count of ten or more. The genes are TRBV5-1 and TRBJ1-6, with D hard to call. The CDR3 has 15 amino acids. Germline V gene sequence: CDR1 SGHRS, CDR2 YFSETQ. The V end was cut by 2 bases, the J end by 6 bases, with 12 bases between. The CDR3 DNA reads as TGCGCCAGCAGCTTTGCCGAGACGGCTAATTCACCCCTCCACTTT. Protein product: CASSFAETANSPLHF. Full variable domain (outside the CDR3, taken from reference TRBV5-1 and TRBJ1-6): KAGVTQTPRYLIKTRGQQVTLSCSPISGHRSVSWYQQTPGQGLQFLFEYFSETQRNKGNFPGRFSGRQFSNSRSEMNVSTLELGDSALYLCASSFAETANSPLHFGNGTRLTVT.

Many counts were recorded for this clonotype. The V gene is TRBV12-3 or TRBV12-4, the J gene TRBJ1-1; D remains ambiguous. V lost 3 bases, J lost 4 bases, and 9 bases lay in between. This CDR3 is 13 amino acids long. As DNA, the CDR3 is TGTGCCAGCAGTTTGAAAGAGGGCACTGAAGCTTTCTTT. It encodes CASSLKEGTEAFF.

This clonotype has ten or more counts. The chain uses TRBV27 and TRBJ2-7, with a weak D call TRBD2 (6 bases). Germline-derived CDR1 and CDR2 are MNHEY and SMNVEV (reference sequence). The V and J ends lost 5 bases and 1 base respectively, with 15 bases between them. The CDR3 has 15 amino acids. The CDR3 protein is CASSPLWGESYEQYF. In nucleotides, the CDR3 is TGTGCCAGCAGTCCCCTTTGGGGGGAGTCCTACGAGCAGTACTTC.

This clonotype came up many times. The genes are TRBV5-1 and TRBJ2-7; 8 positions match TRBD1. Losses at the gene ends were 0 bases for V and 0 bases for J; bases not matched to a gene: 14. CDR1 is SGHRS, CDR2 YFSETQ, per germline. This CDR3 region has 19 residues. DNA for the CDR3: TGCGCCAGCAGCTTGGTTGGTCTCGGACAGGGACATTACTCCTACGAGCAGTACTTC. Translating gives CASSLVGLGQGHYSYEQYF.